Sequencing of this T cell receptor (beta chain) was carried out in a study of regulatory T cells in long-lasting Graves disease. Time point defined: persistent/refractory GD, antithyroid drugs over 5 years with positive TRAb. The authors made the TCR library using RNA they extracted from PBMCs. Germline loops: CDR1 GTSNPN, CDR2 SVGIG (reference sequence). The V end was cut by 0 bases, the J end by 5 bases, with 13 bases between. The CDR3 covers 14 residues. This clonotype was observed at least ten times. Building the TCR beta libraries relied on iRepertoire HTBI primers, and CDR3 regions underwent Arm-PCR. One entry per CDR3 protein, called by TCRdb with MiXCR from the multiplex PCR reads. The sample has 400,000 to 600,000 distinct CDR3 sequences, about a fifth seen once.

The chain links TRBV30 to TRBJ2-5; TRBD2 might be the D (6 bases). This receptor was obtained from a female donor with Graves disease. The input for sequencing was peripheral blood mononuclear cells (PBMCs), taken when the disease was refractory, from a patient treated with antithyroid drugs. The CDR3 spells CAWSVETREETQYF. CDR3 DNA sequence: TGTGCCTGGAGTGTAGAGACACGGGAGGAGACCCAGTACTTC. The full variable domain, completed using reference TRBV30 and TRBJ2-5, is SQTIHQWPATLVQPVGSPLSLECTVEGTSNPNLYWYRQAAGRGLQLLFYSVGIGQISSEVPQNLSASRPQDRQFILSSKKLLLSDSGFYLCAWSVETREETQYFGPGTRLLVL.